These 4 T cell receptor beta chains came from one sample sequenced in a study of blood T cell repertoires in COVID-19. The method was immunoSEQ multiplex PCR; TCRdb's version includes in-frame clones alone and lacks a portion of them. The repertoire consists of about 100,000 clones, with roughly nine tenths occurring once and the leading ten covering approximately 4.9%. The sample comprised peripheral blood. These receptors were taken from a man between 35 and 55 years old with active or convalescent COVID-19.

This clone has a single count. V is TRBV15 and J is TRBJ2-2, with 7 bases identical to TRBD1. The V segment lost 5 bases and the J segment 1 base; nucleotides outside the gene matches: 4. Germline V gives CDR1 LNHNV, CDR2 YYDKDF (reference sequence). The CDR3 is 15 amino acids. The CDR3 reads CATSSGTVNTGELFF. CDR3 sequence (DNA): TGTGCCACCAGCTCCGGGACAGTGAACACCGGGGAGCTGTTTTTT.

This chain links TRBV24-1 with TRBJ2-7, with D possibly being TRBD2 (6 bases). V lost 2 bases, J lost 3 bases, and 13 bases lay in between. CDR3 length equals 15 residues. Germline lookup yields CDR1 KGHDR and CDR2 SFDVKD. The DNA of the CDR3 is TGTGCCACCAGTGATTCCGGGAGCGGACTCTACGAGCAGTACTTC. Amino acid sequence: CATSDSGSGLYEQYF.

CDR3 residues: CASSLSSGRGNEQFF. CDR3 nucleotides: TGTGCCAGCAGCTTATCTAGCGGGAGGGGGAATGAGCAGTTCTTC. The chain joins TRBV7-8 to TRBJ2-1; 12 nucleotides agree with TRBD2. The CDR3 has 15 amino acids. Germline V gene lookup returns CDR1 SGHVS and CDR2 FQNEAQ. V shed 2 bases, J shed 7 bases, and the junction held 3 bases outside the gene matches.

The V call is TRBV10-3, the J call TRBJ2-7; D is possibly TRBD1 (6 bases). The V gene's germline CDR1 is ENHRY and CDR2 SYGVKD. This CDR3 has 16 residues. The V end lost 5 bases, the J end lost 0 bases, and 17 bases lay between the germline ends. This chain's CDR3 is CAISLGTPMSSYEQYF. In DNA form, the CDR3 reads TGTGCCATCAGTCTGGGGACACCGATGAGCTCCTACGAGCAGTACTTC.